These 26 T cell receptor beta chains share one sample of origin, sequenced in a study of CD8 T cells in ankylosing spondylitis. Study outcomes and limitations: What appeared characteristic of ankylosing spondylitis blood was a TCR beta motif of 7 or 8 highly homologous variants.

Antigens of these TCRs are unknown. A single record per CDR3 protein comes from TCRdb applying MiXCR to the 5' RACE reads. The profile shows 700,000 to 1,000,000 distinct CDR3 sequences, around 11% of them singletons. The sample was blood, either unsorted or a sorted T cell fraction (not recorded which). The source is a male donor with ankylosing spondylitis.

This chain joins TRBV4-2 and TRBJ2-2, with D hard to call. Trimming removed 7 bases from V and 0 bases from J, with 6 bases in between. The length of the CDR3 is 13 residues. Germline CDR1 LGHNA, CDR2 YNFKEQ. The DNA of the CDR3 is TGTGCCAGCACTGGTACGAACACCGGGGAGCTGTTTTTT. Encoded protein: CASTGTNTGELFF.

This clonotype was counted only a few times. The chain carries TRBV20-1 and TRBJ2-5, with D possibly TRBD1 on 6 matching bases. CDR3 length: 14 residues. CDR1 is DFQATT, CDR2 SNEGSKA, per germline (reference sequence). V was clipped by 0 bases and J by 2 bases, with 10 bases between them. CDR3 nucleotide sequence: TGCAGTGCTAGAGAGGTTACAGGGCAAGAGACCCAGTACTTC. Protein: CSAREVTGQETQYF.

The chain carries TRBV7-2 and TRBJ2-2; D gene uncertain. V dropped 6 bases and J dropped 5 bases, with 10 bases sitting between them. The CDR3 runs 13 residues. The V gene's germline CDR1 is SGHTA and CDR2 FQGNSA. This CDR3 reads CASSWWRTGELFF. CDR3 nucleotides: TGTGCCAGCAGTTGGTGGCGTACCGGGGAGCTGTTTTTT.

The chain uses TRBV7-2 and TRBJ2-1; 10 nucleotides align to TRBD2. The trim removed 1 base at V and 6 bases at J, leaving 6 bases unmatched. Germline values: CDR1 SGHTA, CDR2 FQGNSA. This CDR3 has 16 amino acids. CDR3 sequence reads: CASSLGVSGRRNEQFF. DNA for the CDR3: TGTGCCAGCAGCTTAGGGGTTAGCGGGAGGCGCAATGAGCAGTTCTTC.

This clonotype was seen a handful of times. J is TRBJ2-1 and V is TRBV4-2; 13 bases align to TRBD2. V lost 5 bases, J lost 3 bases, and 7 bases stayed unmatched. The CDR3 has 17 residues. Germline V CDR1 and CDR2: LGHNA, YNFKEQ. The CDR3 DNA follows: TGTGCCAGCAGCATTGGACTAGCGGGAGTGGACTACAATGAGCAGTTCTTC. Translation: CASSIGLAGVDYNEQFF.

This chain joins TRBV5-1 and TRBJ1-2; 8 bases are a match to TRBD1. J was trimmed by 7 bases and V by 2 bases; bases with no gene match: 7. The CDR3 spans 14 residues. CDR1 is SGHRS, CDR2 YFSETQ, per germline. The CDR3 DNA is TGCGCCAGCAGCTTTTCCCAGGGGGCCTTTGGCTACACCTTC. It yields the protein CASSFSQGAFGYTF.

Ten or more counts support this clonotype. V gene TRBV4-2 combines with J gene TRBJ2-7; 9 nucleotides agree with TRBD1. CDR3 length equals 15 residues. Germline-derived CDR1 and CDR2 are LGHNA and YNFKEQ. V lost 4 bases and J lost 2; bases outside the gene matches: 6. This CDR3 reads CASSLPGQGPYEQYF. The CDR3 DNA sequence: TGTGCCAGCAGCCTACCGGGACAGGGACCCTACGAGCAGTACTTC.

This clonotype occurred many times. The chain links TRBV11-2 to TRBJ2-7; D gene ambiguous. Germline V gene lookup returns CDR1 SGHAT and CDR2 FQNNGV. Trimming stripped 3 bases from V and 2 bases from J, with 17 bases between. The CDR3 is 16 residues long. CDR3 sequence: CASSLAGRTSAYEQYF. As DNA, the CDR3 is TGTGCCAGCAGCTTGGCCGGACGGACGTCAGCCTACGAGCAGTACTTC.

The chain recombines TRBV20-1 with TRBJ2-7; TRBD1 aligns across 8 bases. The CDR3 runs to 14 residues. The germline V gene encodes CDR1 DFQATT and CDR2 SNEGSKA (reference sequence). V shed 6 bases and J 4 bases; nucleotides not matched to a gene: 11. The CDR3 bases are TGCAGTGCGGGCCGGACAGGGTTTAGATACGAGCAGTACTTC. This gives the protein CSAGRTGFRYEQYF.

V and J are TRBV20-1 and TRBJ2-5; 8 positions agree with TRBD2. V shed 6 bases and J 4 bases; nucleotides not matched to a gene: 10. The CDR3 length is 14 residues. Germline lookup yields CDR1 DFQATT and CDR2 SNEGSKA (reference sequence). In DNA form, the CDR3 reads TGCAGTGCCCATAAGCGGGGGCTAATAGAGACCCAGTACTTC. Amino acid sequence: CSAHKRGLIETQYF.

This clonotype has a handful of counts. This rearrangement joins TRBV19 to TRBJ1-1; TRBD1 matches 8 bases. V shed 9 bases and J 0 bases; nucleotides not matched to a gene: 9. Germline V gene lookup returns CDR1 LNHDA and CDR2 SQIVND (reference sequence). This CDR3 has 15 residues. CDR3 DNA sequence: TGTGCCAGCAACGAGGACAGGGACATGAACACTGAAGCTTTCTTT. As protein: CASNEDRDMNTEAFF.

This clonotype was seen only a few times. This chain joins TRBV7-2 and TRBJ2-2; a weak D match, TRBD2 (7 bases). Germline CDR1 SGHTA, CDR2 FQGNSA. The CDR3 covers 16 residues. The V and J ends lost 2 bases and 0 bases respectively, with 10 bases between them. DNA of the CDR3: TGTGCCAGCAGCTTAAGGGGGGGCGCGAACACCGGGGAGCTGTTTTTT. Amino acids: CASSLRGGANTGELFF.

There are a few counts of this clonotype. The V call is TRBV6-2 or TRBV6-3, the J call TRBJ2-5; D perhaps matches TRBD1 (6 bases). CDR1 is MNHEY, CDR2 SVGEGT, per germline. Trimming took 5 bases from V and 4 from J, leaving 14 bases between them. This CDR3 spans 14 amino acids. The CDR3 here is CASSATGSRETQYF. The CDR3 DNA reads TGTGCCAGCAGTGCAACAGGGTCTCGAGAGACCCAGTACTTC.

The CDR3, as DNA: TGCGCCAGCAGCTTGGATAGCAGATACACCGGGGAGCTGTTTTTT. It is translated as CASSLDSRYTGELFF. This chain links TRBV5-1 with TRBJ2-2; no firm D call. Germline-derived CDR1 and CDR2 are SGHRS and YFSETQ. Trimming took off 0 bases at V and 3 bases at J, with 9 bases between the two ends. The CDR3 runs 15 residues.

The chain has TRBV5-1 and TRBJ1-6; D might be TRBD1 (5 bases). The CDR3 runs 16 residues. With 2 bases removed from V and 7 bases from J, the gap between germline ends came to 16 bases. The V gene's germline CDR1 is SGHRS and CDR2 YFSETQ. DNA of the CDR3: TGCGCCAGCAGCTTATGGGACTCCGACAGCAATTCACCCCTCCACTTT. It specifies CASSLWDSDSNSPLHF.

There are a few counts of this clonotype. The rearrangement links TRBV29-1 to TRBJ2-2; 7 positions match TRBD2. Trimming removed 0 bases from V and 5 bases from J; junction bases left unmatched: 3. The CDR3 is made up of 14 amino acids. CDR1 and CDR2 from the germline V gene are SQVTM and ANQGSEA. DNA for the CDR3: TGCAGCGTTGAAGATCGGGGAGGGACCGGGGAGCTGTTTTTT. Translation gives CSVEDRGGTGELFF.

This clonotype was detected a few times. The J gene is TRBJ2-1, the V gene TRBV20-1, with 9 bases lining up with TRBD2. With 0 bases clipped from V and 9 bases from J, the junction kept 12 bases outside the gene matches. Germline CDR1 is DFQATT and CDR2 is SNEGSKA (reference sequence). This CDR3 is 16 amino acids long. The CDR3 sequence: CSARDARRGGQGEQFF. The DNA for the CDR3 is TGCAGTGCTAGAGATGCCCGGCGGGGGGGCCAGGGTGAGCAGTTCTTC.

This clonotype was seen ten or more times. The CDR3 reads CSVDEGMNTEAFF. CDR3 in DNA: TGCAGCGTTGATGAGGGGATGAACACTGAAGCTTTCTTT. The genes are TRBV29-1 and TRBJ1-1; possibly TRBD1 for D (5 bases). CDR1 and CDR2 (germline): SQVTM, ANQGSEA. Trimming took off 3 bases at V and 0 bases at J, with 8 bases between the two ends. There are 13 residues in the CDR3.

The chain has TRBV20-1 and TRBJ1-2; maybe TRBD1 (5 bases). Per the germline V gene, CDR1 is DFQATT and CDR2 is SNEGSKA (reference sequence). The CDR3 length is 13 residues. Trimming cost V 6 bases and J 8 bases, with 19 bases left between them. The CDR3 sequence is CSAGPPGAEGYTF. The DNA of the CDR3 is TGCAGTGCGGGCCCGCCCGGGGCTGAAGGCTACACCTTC.

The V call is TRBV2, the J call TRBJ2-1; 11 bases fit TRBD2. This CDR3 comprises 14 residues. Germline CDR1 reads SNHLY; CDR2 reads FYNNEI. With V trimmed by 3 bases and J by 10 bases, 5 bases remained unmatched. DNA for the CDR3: TGTGCCAGCAGTGAGGGGACTAGCGGACAAGAGCAGTTCTTC. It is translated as CASSEGTSGQEQFF. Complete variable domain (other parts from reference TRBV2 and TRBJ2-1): EPEVTQTPSHQVTQMGQEVILRCVPISNHLYFYWYRQILGQKVEFLVSFYNNEISEKSEIFDDQFSVERPDGSNFTLKIRSTKLEDSAMYFCASSEGTSGQEQFFGPGTRLTVL.

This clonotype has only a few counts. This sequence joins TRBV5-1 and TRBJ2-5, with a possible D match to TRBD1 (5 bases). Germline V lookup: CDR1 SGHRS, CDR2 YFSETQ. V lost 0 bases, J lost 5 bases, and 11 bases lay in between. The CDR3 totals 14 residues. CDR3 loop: CASSLEGIGETQYF. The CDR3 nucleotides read TGCGCCAGCAGCTTGGAGGGGATCGGGGAGACCCAGTACTTC.

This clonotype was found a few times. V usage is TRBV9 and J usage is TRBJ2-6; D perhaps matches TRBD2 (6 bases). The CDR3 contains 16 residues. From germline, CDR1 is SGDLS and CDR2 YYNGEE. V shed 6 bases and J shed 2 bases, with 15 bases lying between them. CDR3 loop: CASNRVWGAGANVLTF. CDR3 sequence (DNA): TGTGCCAGCAATCGGGTGTGGGGGGCTGGGGCCAACGTCCTGACTTTC. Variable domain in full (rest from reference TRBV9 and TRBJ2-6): DSGVTQTPKHLITATGQRVTLRCSPRSGDLSVYWYQQSLDQGLQFLIQYYNGEERAKGNILERFSAQQFPDLHSELNLSSLELGDSALYFCASNRVWGAGANVLTFGAGSRLTVL.

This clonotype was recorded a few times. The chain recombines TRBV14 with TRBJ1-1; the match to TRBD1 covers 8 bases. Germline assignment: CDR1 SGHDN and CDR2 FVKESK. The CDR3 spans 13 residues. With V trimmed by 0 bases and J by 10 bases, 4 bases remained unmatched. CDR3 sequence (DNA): TGTGCCAGCAGCCAAGATCACGGGACAGGAGCTTTCTTT. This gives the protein CASSQDHGTGAFF.

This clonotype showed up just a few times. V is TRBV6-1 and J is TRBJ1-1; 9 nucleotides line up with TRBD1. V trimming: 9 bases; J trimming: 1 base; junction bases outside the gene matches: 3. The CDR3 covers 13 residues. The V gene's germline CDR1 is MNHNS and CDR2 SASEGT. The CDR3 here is CASTGGWNTEAFF. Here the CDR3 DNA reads TGTGCCAGTACAGGGGGCTGGAACACTGAAGCTTTCTTT.

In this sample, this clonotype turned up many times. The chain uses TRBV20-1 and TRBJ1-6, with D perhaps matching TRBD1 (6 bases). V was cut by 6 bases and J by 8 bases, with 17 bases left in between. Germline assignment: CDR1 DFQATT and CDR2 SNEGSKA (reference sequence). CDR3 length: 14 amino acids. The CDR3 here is CSALAGQGDSPLHF. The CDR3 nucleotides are TGCAGTGCGCTAGCGGGACAAGGGGATTCACCCCTCCACTTT.

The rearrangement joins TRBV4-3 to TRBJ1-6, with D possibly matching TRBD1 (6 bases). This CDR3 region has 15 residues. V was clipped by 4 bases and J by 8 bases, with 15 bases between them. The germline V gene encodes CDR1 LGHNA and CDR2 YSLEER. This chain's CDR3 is CASSRMNRADSPLHF. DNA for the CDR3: TGCGCCAGCAGCCGTATGAACAGGGCTGATTCACCCCTCCACTTT.